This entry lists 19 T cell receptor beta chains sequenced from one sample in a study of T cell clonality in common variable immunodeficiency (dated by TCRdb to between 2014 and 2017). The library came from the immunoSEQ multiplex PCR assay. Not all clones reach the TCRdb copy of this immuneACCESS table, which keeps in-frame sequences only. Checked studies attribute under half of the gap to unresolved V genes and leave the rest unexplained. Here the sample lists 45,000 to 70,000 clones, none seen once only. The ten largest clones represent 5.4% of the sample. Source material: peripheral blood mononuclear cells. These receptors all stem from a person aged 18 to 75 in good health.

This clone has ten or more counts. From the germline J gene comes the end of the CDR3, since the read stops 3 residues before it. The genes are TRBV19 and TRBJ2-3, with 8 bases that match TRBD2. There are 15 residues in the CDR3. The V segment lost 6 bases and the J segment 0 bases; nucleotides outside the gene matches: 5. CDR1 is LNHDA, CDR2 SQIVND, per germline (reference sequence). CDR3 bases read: TGTGCCAGTAGCCTGACTAGCGTAAGCACAGATACG. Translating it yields CASSLTSVSTDT. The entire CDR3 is CASSLTSVSTDTQYF. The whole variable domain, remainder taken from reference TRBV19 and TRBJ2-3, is DGGITQSPKYLFRKEGQNVTLSCEQNLNHDAMYWYRQDPGQGLRLIYYSQIVNDFQKGDIAEGYSVSREKKESFPLTVTSAQKNPTAFYLCASSLTSVSTDTQYFGPGTRLTVL.

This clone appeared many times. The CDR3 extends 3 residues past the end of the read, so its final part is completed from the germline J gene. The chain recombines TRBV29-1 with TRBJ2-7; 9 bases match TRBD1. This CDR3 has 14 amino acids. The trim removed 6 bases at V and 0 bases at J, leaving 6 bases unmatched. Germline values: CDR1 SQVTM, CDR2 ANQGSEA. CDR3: CSVAGQGSSYEQYF. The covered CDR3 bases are TGCAGCGTGGCGGGACAGGGCAGCTCCTACGAG.

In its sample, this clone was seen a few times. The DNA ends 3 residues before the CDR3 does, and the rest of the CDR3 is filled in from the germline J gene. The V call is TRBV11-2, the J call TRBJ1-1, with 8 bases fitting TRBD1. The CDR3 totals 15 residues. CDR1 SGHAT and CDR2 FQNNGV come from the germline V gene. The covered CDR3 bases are TGTGCCAGCAGCCTAGGGTGGGGAGGGACAGGTGAT. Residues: CASSLGWGGTGD. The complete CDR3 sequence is CASSLGWGGTGDAFF.

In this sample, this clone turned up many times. The covered CDR3 bases are TGTGCCAGTAGTACGAGACAGGGTTCAGGGTACGAG. It specifies CASSTRQGSGYE. The full CDR3 sequence reads CASSTRQGSGYEQYF. The V call is TRBV19, the J call TRBJ2-7; TRBD1 matches at 7 bases. Read data end 3 residues before the CDR3 end; the end is taken from the germline J gene. The CDR3 sequence is 15 residues long. Germline V gene lookup returns CDR1 LNHDA and CDR2 SQIVND (reference sequence). V lost 4 bases to trimming and J lost 4 bases; unmatched junction nucleotides: 10.

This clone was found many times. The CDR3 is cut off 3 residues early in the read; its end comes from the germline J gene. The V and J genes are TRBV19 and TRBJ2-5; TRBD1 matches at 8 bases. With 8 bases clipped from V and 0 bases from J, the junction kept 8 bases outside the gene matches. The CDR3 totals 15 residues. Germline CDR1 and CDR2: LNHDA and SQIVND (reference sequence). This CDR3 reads CASSRTGRNQETQYF. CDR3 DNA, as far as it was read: TGTGCCAGTTCTCGGACAGGGAGAAACCAAGAGACC.

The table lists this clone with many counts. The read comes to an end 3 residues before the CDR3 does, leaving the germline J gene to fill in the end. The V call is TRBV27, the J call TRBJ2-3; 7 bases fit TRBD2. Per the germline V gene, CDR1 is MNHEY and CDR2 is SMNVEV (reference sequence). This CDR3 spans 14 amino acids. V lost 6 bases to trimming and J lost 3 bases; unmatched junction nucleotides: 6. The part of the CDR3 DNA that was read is TGTGCCAGCAGACATCGACTAGCAACAGATACG. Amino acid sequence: CASRHRLATDT. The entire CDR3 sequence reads CASRHRLATDTQYF.

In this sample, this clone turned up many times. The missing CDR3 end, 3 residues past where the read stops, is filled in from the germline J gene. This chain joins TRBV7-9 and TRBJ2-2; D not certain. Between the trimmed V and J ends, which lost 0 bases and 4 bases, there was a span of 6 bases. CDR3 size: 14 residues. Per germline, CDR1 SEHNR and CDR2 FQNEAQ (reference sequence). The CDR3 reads CASSLAGLTGELFF. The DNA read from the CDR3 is TGTGCCAGCAGCTTAGCAGGGCTCACCGGGGAG.

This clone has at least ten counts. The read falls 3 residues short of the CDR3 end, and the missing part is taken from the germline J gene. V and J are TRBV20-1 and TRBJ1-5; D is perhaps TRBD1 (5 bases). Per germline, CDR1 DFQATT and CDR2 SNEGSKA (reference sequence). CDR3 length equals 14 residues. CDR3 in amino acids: CSARRTPGEGPQHF. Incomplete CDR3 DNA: TGCAGTGCTAGGAGGACACCCGGTGAAGGCCCC.

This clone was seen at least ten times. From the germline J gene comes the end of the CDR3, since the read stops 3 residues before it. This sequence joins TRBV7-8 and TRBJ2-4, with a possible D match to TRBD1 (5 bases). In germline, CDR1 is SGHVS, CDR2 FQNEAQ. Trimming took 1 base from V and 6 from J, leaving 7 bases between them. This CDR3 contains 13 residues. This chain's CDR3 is CASSLGRANIQYF. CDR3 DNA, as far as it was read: TGTGCCAGCAGCTTAGGCAGGGCAAACATT.

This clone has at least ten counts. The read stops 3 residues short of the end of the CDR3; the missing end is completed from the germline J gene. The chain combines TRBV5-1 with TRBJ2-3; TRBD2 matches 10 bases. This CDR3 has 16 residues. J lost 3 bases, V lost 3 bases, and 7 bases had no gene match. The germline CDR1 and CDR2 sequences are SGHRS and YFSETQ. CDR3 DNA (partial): TGCGCCAGCAGCTCAGCGGGAGGGCCGACGACAGATACG. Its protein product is CASSSAGGPTTDT. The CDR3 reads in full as CASSSAGGPTTDTQYF.

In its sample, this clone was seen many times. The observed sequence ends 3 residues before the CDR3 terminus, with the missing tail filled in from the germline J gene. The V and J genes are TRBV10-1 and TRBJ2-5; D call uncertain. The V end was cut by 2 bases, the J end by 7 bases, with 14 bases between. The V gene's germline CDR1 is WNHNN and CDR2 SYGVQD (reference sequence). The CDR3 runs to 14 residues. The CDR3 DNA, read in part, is TGCGCCAGCAGTGAGCTTGGCAGCTCAGGGACC. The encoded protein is CASSELGSSGT. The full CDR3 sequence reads CASSELGSSGTQYF.

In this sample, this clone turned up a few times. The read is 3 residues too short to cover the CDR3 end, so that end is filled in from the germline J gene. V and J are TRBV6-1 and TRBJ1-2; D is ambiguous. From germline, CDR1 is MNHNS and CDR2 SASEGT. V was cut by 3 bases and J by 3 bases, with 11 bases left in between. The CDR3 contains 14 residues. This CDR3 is CASSETGKDYGYTF. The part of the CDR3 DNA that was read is TGTGCCAGCAGTGAGACTGGAAAGGACTATGGC.

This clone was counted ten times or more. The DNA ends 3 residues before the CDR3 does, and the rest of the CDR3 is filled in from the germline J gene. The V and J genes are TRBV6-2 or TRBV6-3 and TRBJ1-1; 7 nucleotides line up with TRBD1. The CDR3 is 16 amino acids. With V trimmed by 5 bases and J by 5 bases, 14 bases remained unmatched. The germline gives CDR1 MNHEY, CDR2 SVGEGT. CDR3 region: CASSIGQARLGTEAFF. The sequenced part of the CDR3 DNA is TGTGCCAGCAGTATTGGACAGGCTCGTCTGGGAACTGAA.

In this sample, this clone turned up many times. This chain's CDR3 is CASSSGQPHTDTQYF. The DNA read from the CDR3 is TGCGCCAGCAGCTCGGGACAGCCCCACACAGATACG. The rearrangement joins TRBV5-1 to TRBJ2-3, with 7 bases identical to TRBD1. The DNA ends 3 residues before the CDR3 does, and the rest of the CDR3 is filled in from the germline J gene. Germline CDR1 and CDR2: SGHRS and YFSETQ. The CDR3 extends over 15 amino acids. The V and J ends lost 3 bases and 2 bases, in that order; junction bases with no gene match: 6.

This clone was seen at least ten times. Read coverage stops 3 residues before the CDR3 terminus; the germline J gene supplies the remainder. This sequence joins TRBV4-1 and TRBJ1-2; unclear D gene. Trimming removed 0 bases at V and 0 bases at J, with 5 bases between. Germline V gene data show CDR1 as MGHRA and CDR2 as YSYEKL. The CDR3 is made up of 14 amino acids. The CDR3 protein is CASSQDRSNYGYTF. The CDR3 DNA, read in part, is TGCGCCAGCAGCCAAGACAGGTCTAACTATGGC.

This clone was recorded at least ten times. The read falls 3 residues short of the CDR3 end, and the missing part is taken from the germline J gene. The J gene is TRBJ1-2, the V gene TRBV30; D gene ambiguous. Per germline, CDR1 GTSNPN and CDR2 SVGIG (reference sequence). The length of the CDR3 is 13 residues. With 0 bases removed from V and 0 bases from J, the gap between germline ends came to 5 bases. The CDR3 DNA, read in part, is TGTGCCTGGAGTGTTCCGGCTAACTATGGC. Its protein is CAWSVPANYG. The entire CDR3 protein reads CAWSVPANYGYTF.

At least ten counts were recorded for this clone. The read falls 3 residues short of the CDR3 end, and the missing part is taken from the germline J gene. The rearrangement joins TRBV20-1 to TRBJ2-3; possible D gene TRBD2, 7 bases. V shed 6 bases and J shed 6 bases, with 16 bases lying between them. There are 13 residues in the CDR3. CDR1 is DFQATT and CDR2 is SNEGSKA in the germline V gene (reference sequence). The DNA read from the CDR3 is TGCAGTGCGGAGGGGGAGGGCCCCGATACG. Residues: CSAEGEGPDT. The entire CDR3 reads CSAEGEGPDTQYF.

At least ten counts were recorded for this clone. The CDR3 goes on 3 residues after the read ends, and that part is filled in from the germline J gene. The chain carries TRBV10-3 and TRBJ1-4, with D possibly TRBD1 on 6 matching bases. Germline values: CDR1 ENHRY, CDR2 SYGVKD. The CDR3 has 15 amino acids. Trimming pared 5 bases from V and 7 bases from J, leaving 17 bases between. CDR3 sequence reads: CAISFRRGAGEKLFF. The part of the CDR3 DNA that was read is TGTGCCATCAGTTTCAGACGGGGGGCAGGTGAAAAA.

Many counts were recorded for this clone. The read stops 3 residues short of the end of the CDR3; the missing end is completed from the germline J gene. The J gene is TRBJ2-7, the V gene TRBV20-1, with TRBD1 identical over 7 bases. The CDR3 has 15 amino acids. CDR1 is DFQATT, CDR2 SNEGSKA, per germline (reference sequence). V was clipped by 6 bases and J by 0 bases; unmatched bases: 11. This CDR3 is CSAKRGTGDSYEQYF. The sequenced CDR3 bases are TGCAGTGCGAAGAGAGGCACAGGGGACTCCTACGAG.